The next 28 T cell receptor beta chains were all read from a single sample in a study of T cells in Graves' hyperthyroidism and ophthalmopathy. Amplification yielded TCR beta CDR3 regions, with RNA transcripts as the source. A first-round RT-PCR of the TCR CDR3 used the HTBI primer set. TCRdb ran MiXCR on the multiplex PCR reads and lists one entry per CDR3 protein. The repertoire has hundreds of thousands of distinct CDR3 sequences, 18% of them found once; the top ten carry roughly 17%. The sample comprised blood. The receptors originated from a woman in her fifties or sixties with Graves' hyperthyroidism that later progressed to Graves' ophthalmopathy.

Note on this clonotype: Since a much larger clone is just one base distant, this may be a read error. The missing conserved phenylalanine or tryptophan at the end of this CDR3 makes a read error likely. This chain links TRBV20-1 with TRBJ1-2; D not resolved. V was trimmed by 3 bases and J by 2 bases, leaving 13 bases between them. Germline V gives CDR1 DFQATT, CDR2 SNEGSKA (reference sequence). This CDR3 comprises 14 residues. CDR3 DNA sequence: TGCAGTGCTAGGGCAAGGGAGGCCAACTATGGCTACACCATC. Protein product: CSARAREANYGYTI.

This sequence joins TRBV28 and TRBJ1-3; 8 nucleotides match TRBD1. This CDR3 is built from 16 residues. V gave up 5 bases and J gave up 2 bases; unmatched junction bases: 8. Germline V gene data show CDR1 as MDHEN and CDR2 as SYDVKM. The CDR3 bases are TGTGCCAGCAGTCGATATGGACAGGGAACTGGAAACACCATATATTTT. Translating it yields CASSRYGQGTGNTIYF.

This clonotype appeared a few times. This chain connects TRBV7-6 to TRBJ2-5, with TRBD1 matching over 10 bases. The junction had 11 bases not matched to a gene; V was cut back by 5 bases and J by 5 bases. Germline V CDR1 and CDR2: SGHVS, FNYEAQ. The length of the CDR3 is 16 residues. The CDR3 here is CASSTRDRGRGETQYF. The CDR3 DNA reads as TGTGCCAGCAGCACTCGAGACAGGGGGCGCGGGGAGACCCAGTACTTC.

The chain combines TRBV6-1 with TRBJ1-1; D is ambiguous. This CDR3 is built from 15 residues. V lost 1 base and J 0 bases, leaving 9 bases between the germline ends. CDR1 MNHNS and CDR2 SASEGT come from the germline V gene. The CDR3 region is CASSEGPAMNTEAFF. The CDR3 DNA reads TGTGCCAGCAGTGAAGGCCCAGCAATGAACACTGAAGCTTTCTTT.

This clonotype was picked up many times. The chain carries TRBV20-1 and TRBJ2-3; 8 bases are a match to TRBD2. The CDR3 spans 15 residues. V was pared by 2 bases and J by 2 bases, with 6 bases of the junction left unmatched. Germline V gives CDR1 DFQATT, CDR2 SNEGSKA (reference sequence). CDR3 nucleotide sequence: TGCAGTGCTAGACCTATAGCGGGGCCCACAGATACGCAGTATTTT. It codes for CSARPIAGPTDTQYF.

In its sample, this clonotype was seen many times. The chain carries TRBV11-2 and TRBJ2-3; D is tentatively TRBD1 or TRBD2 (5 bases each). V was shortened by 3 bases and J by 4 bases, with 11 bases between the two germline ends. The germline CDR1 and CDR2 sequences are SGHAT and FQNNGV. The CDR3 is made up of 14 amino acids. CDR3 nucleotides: TGTGCCAGCAGCTTTACTAGGGGTCCAGATACGCAGTATTTT. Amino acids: CASSFTRGPDTQYF. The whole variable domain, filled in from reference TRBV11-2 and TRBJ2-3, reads EAGVAQSPRYKIIEKRQSVAFWCNPISGHATLYWYQQILGQGPKLLIQFQNNGVVDDSQLPKDRFSAERLKGVDSTLKIQPAKLEDSAVYLCASSFTRGPDTQYFGPGTRLTVL.

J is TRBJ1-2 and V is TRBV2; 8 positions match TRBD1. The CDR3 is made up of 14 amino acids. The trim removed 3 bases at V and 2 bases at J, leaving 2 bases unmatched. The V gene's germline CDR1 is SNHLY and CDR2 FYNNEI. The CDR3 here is CASSERTGNYGYTF. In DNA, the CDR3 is TGTGCCAGCAGTGAGCGGACAGGGAACTATGGCTACACCTTC.

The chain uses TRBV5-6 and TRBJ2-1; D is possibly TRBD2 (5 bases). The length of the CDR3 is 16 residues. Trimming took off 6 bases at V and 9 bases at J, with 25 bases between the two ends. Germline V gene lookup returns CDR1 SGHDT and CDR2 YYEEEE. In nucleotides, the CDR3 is TGTGCCAGCAAACCCGGGGTCTTCACAAATCAGCCTGAGCAGTTCTTC. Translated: CASKPGVFTNQPEQFF.

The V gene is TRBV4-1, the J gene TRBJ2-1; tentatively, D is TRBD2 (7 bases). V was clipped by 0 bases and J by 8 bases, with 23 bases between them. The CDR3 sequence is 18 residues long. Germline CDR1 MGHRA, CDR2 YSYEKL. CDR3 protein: CASSQDPGGQGRRYEQFF. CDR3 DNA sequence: TGCGCCAGCAGCCAAGACCCGGGGGGCCAGGGACGACGGTATGAGCAGTTCTTC.

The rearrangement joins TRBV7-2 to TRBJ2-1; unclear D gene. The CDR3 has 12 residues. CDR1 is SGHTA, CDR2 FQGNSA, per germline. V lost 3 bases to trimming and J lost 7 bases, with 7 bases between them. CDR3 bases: TGTGCCAGCAGCTTCAGACCTAATGAGCAGTTCTTC. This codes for CASSFRPNEQFF.

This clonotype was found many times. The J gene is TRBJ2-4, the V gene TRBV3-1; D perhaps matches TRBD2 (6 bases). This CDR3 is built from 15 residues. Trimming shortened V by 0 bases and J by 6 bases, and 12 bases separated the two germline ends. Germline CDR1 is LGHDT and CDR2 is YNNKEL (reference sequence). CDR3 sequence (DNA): TGTGCCAGCAGCCAAGATTTGGGGGGTGGAAACATTCAGTACTTC. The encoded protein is CASSQDLGGGNIQYF.

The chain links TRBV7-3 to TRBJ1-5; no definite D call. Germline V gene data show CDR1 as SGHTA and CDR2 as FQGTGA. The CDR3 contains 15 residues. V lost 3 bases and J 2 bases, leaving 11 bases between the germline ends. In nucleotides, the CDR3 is TGTGCCAGCAGCTTCCGGCGGAGGGGCAATCAGCCCCAGCATTTT. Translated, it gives CASSFRRRGNQPQHF.

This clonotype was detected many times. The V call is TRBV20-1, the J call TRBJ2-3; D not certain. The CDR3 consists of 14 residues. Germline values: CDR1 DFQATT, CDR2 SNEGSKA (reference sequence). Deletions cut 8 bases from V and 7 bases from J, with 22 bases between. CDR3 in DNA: TGCAGTTCCTCCCAAAGCGACGCACACCATACGCAGTATTTT. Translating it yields CSSSQSDAHHTQYF.

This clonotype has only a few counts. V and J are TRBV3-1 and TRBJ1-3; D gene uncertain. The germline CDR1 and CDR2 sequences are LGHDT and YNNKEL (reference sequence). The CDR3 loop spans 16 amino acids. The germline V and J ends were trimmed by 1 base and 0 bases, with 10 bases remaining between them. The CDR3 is CASSQGRVVSGNTIYF. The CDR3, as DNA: TGTGCCAGCAGCCAAGGTCGGGTGGTCTCTGGAAACACCATATATTTT.

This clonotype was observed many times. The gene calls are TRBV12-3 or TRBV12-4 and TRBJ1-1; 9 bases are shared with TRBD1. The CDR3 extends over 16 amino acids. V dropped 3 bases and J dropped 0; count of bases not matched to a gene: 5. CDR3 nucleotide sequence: TGTGCCAGCAGTTTGGACAGGGGAGCCATGAACACTGAAGCTTTCTTT. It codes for CASSLDRGAMNTEAFF.

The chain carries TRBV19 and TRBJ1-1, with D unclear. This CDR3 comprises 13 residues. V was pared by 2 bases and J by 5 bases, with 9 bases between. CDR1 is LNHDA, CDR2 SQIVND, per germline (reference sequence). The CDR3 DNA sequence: TGTGCCAGTAGTATAAAAGGGTTGACTGAAGCTTTCTTT. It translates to CASSIKGLTEAFF.

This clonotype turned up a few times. In nucleotides, the CDR3 is TGTGCCAGCAGCTTCACGGCAGGCGGCAATCAGCCCCAGCATTTT. Residues: CASSFTAGGNQPQHF. The J gene is TRBJ1-5, the V gene TRBV7-2; D is uncertain. The CDR3 length is 15 residues. CDR1 and CDR2 from the germline V gene are SGHTA and FQGNSA. V shed 3 bases and J shed 2 bases, with 11 bases lying between them.

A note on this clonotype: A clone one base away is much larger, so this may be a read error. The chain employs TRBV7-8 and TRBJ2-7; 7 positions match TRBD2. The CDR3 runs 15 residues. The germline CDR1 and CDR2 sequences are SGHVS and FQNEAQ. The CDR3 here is CASGLARMGGYEQYF. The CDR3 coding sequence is TGTGCCAGCGGCTTAGCCCGGATGGGAGGGTACGAGCAGTACTTC.

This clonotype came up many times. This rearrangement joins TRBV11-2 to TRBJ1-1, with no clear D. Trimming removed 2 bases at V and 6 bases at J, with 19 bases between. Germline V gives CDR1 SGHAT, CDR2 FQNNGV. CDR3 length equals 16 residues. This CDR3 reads CASSLKIGQMGAEAFF. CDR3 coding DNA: TGTGCCAGCAGCTTAAAAATAGGGCAGATGGGCGCTGAAGCTTTCTTT.

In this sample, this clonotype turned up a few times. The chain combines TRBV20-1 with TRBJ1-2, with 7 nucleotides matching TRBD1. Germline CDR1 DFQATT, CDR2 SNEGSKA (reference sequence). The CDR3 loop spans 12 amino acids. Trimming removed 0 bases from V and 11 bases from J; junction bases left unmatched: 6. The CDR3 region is CSARDIGGVYTF. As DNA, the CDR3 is TGCAGTGCTAGAGATATAGGGGGCGTTTACACCTTC.

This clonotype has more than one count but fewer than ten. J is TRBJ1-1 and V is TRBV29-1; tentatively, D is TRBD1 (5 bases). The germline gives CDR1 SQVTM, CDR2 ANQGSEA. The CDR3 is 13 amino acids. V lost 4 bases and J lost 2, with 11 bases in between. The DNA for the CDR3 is TGCAGCGTTGGTGTTGGGGGTAACACTGAAGCTTTCTTT. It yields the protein CSVGVGGNTEAFF.

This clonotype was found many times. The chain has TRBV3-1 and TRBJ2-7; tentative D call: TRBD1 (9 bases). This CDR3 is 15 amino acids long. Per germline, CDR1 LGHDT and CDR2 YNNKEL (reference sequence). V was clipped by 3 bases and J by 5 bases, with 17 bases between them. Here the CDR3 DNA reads TGTGCCAGCAGCCAGAGACAGGGGGGACTAGACGAGCAGTACTTC. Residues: CASSQRQGGLDEQYF.

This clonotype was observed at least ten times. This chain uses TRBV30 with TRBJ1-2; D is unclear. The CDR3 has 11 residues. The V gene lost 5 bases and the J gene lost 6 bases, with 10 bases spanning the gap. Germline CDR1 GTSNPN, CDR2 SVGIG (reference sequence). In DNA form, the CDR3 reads TGTGCCTGGGCCTACCTCCATGGCTACACCTTC. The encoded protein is CAWAYLHGYTF.

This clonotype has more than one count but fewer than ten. Here the CDR3 DNA reads TGTGCCAGCAGCTTCCGGGTGGGGCCTAACTATGGCTACACCTTC. It translates to CASSFRVGPNYGYTF. The V call is TRBV9, the J call TRBJ1-2; D perhaps matches TRBD1 (5 bases). This CDR3 is built from 15 residues. V dropped 4 bases and J dropped 0 bases, with 13 bases sitting between them. CDR1 and CDR2 (germline): SGDLS, YYNGEE. The full variable domain, its missing parts supplied by reference TRBV9 and TRBJ1-2, is DSGVTQTPKHLITATGQRVTLRCSPRSGDLSVYWYQQSLDQGLQFLIQYYNGEERAKGNILERFSAQQFPDLHSELNLSSLELGDSALYFCASSFRVGPNYGYTFGSGTRLTVV.

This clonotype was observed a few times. The CDR3 region is CSARRTGFTGELFF. CDR3 coding DNA: TGCAGTGCTAGAAGGACAGGGTTTACCGGGGAGCTGTTTTTT. The rearrangement joins TRBV20-1 to TRBJ2-2; 8 bases line up with TRBD1. Germline CDR1 reads DFQATT; CDR2 reads SNEGSKA (reference sequence). Trimming took 2 bases from V and 5 from J; bases not matched to a gene: 4. This CDR3 spans 14 amino acids.

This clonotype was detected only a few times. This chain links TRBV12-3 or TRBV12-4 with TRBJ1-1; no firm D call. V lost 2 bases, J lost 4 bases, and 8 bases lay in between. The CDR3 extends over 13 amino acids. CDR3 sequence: CASSLSPPTEAFF. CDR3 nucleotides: TGTGCCAGCAGTTTATCCCCCCCCACTGAAGCTTTCTTT.

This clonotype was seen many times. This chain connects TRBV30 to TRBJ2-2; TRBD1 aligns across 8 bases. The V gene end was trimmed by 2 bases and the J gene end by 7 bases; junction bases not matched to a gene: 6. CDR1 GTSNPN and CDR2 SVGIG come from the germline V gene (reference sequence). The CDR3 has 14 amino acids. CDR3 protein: CAWSRDRQVGELFF. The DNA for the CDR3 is TGTGCCTGGAGTAGGGACAGGCAGGTCGGGGAGCTGTTTTTT.

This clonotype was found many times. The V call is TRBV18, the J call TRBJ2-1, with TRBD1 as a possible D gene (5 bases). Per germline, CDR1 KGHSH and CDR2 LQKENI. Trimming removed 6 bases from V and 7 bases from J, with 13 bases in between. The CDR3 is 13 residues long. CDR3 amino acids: CASSWGARNEQFF. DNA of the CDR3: TGTGCCAGCTCGTGGGGCGCAAGGAATGAGCAGTTCTTC.